This T cell receptor (beta chain) came from a study of blood T cell repertoires in COVID-19. The wider study: Some COVID-19 samples were acute and others convalescent; all came from the United States, Italy and Spain.

The CDR3 extends over 14 amino acids. After removal of 5 bases from V and 8 bases from J, the junction contained 5 bases not matched to a gene. The germline gives CDR1 SGHAT, CDR2 FQNNGV. TCRdb's table, derived via immunoSEQ multiplex PCR, lists solely in-frame clones and lacks some. The table includes about 250,000 clones, 85% detected once. Sequenced input: PBMCs or T cells enriched from blood (not recorded which). This receptor was obtained from a woman aged 45-60 years with acute COVID-19. The rearrangement joins TRBV11-2 to TRBJ1-4; 10 bases align to TRBD1. The chain's CDR3 is CASSRTGGEEKLFF. CDR3 bases: TGTGCCAGCAGCCGGACAGGGGGGGAGGAAAAACTGTTTTTT.